The 26 T cell receptor beta chains below were found in one sample sequenced in a study of sequential checkpoint blockade in melanoma. Documented treatment: randomized to nivolumab then ipilimumab (arm A) or the reverse (arm B). Profiled with immunoSEQ multiplex PCR; TCRdb holds only in-frame clones, not every one. The data contain some 30,000 clones, about 86% of them singletons. The specimen comprised CD8+ T cells sorted from blood (inferred from file names), sampled from a patient given nivolumab and ipilimumab in sequence. The receptors were gathered from a human donor with melanoma.

The rearrangement links TRBV5-6 to TRBJ1-1, with D perhaps TRBD1 (6 bases). The V gene lost 4 bases and the J gene lost 5 bases, with 15 bases spanning the gap. Germline V gives CDR1 SGHDT, CDR2 YYEEEE. The CDR3 is 14 residues long. In DNA, the CDR3 is TGTGCCAGCAGCCCCATGGGGGCGCGGACTGAAGCTTTCTTT. Residues: CASSPMGARTEAFF.

The CDR3 protein is CASSFGGGGTEAFF. Here the CDR3 DNA reads TGTGCCAGCAGTTTCGGCGGGGGGGGGACTGAAGCTTTCTTT. The chain employs TRBV27 and TRBJ1-1; weak D call: TRBD1 (5 bases). Germline V gene data show CDR1 as MNHEY and CDR2 as SMNVEV (reference sequence). The CDR3 extends over 14 amino acids. With 3 bases removed from V and 5 bases from J, the gap between germline ends came to 13 bases.

The chain is built from TRBV7-2 and TRBJ2-7; maybe TRBD1 (7 bases). The CDR3 contains 15 residues. V was shortened by 3 bases and J by 2 bases, with 14 bases between the two germline ends. Germline assignment: CDR1 SGHTA and CDR2 FQGNSA. The CDR3 nucleotides read TGTGCCAGCAGCTTGGGCGGAGGGACAGCCTACGAGCAGTACTTC. Encoded protein: CASSLGGGTAYEQYF.

The chain couples TRBV11-2 to TRBJ2-7; 9 nucleotides agree with TRBD1. The V and J ends lost 5 bases and 6 bases, in that order; junction bases with no gene match: 17. Germline V gives CDR1 SGHAT, CDR2 FQNNGV. The CDR3 is 17 amino acids. CDR3 sequence: CASSPPRLTDRGGEQYF. In nucleotides, the CDR3 is TGTGCCAGCAGCCCACCGCGATTAACAGACAGGGGGGGCGAGCAGTACTTC.

The rearrangement uses TRBV27 and TRBJ2-1, with a possible D match to TRBD1 (6 bases). This CDR3 has 14 residues. Germline lookup yields CDR1 MNHEY and CDR2 SMNVEV (reference sequence). V shed 7 bases and J shed 0 bases, with 10 bases lying between them. The DNA of the CDR3 is TGTGCCAGCACCCCAGGGGCCTCCTACAATGAGCAGTTCTTC. Protein product: CASTPGASYNEQFF.

CDR3 sequence: CASSPKTGRNTEAFF. The CDR3 coding sequence is TGTGCCAGCAGCCCAAAGACAGGCAGGAACACTGAAGCTTTCTTT. The rearrangement joins TRBV7-9 to TRBJ1-1; possibly TRBD1 for D (6 bases). V lost 5 bases, J lost 1 base, and 14 bases lay in between. The germline V gene encodes CDR1 SEHNR and CDR2 FQNEAQ (reference sequence). The CDR3 consists of 15 residues.

The rearrangement links TRBV11-2 to TRBJ2-7, with 14 bases that match TRBD2. This CDR3 is 15 amino acids long. V was pared by 5 bases and J by 2 bases, with 2 bases of the junction left unmatched. The germline gives CDR1 SGHAT, CDR2 FQNNGV. CDR3 residues: CASSPGLAGAYEQYF. CDR3 in DNA: TGTGCCAGCAGCCCGGGACTAGCGGGAGCCTACGAGCAGTACTTC.

V and J are TRBV9 and TRBJ2-7; 7 bases map to TRBD2. The CDR3 is 15 residues long. Trimming took 4 bases from V and 5 from J; bases not matched to a gene: 12. From germline, CDR1 is SGDLS and CDR2 YYNGEE. The CDR3 nucleotides read TGTGCCAGCAGCCCTCGTCGGGGGGTACAGGACGAGCAGTACTTC. Translation gives CASSPRRGVQDEQYF. Filled out from reference TRBV9 and TRBJ2-7, the complete variable domain reads DSGVTQTPKHLITATGQRVTLRCSPRSGDLSVYWYQQSLDQGLQFLIQYYNGEERAKGNILERFSAQQFPDLHSELNLSSLELGDSALYFCASSPRRGVQDEQYFGPGTRLTVT.

The chain couples TRBV7-2 to TRBJ2-6; no firm D call. Germline lookup yields CDR1 SGHTA and CDR2 FQGNSA. The CDR3 totals 14 residues. The V end was cut by 2 bases, the J end by 0 bases, with 2 bases between. CDR3 sequence (DNA): TGTGCCAGCAGCTTATACTCTGGGGCCAACGTCCTGACTTTC. Translated: CASSLYSGANVLTF.

The genes are TRBV5-8 and TRBJ2-7; D uncertain. Germline loops: CDR1 SGHTS, CDR2 YDEGEE. This CDR3 region has 12 residues. V lost 1 base, J lost 3 bases, and 5 bases lay in between. CDR3: CASSLYSYEQYF. The CDR3 nucleotides are TGTGCCAGCAGCTTGTACAGCTACGAGCAGTACTTC.

The rearrangement joins TRBV4-1 to TRBJ2-7; 11 bases line up with TRBD1. With V trimmed by 3 bases and J by 4 bases, 5 bases remained unmatched. The germline gives CDR1 MGHRA, CDR2 YSYEKL. This CDR3 contains 15 residues. CDR3 DNA sequence: TGCGCCAGCAGCCAGCGGACAGGGGGCTTTTACGAGCAGTACTTC. Amino acids: CASSQRTGGFYEQYF.

This clone is deemed large. This chain links TRBV7-9 with TRBJ2-1, with D maybe TRBD2 (5 bases). Germline V gene lookup returns CDR1 SEHNR and CDR2 FQNEAQ (reference sequence). V lost 5 bases, J lost 6 bases, and 20 bases lay in between. CDR3 length: 16 residues. For the CDR3, the DNA is TGTGCCAGCAGCGACCTGCGGGCCTCTCTAGGCAATGAGCAGTTCTTC. It codes for CASSDLRASLGNEQFF.

The rearrangement joins TRBV11-2 to TRBJ2-3; 11 bases align to TRBD2. CDR3 length equals 16 residues. After removal of 1 base from V and 2 bases from J, the junction contained 2 bases not matched to a gene. Germline V gene lookup returns CDR1 SGHAT and CDR2 FQNNGV. CDR3 DNA sequence: TGTGCCAGCAGCTTAGGTAGCGGGGGGGTCACAGATACGCAGTATTTT. Its protein is CASSLGSGGVTDTQYF.

This rearrangement joins TRBV6-5 to TRBJ2-1, with TRBD1 matching 7 bases. V lost 2 bases and J lost 8; bases outside the gene matches: 9. CDR1 and CDR2 from the germline V gene are MNHEY and SVGAGI. The CDR3 extends over 15 amino acids. DNA for the CDR3: TGTGCCAGCAGTTACCAGAATAACAGGGGATATGAGCAGTTCTTC. It specifies CASSYQNNRGYEQFF.

J is TRBJ1-3 and V is TRBV4-1; the match to TRBD1 covers 8 bases. The CDR3 length is 17 residues. In germline, CDR1 is MGHRA, CDR2 YSYEKL. The J segment lost 0 bases and the V segment lost 1 base, leaving 5 bases of the junction unmatched. CDR3: CASSQVTGALSGNTIYF. Here the CDR3 DNA reads TGCGCCAGCAGCCAAGTGACAGGGGCGCTCTCTGGAAACACCATATATTTT.

The V gene is TRBV7-2, the J gene TRBJ2-1; D not certain. Trimming removed 5 bases at V and 8 bases at J, with 16 bases between. Per germline, CDR1 SGHTA and CDR2 FQGNSA. The CDR3 is 14 amino acids. The CDR3 is CASSLRPRPHEQFF. DNA for the CDR3: TGTGCCAGCAGCCTCCGACCTAGGCCCCATGAGCAGTTCTTC.

This chain's CDR3 is CASSFSRSDRDRAHNEQFF. The DNA of the CDR3 is TGTGCCAGCAGTTTTAGTCGATCGGACCGGGACAGGGCACACAATGAGCAGTTCTTC. The chain is built from TRBV28 and TRBJ2-1, with TRBD1 matching over 9 bases. Germline CDR1 reads MDHEN; CDR2 reads SYDVKM. V gave up 3 bases and J gave up 5 bases; unmatched junction bases: 17. The CDR3 loop spans 19 amino acids.

This chain links TRBV10-3 with TRBJ2-6; D is perhaps TRBD2 (6 bases). This CDR3 spans 16 amino acids. The V end was cut by 3 bases, the J end by 0 bases, with 9 bases between. Germline V gene sequence: CDR1 ENHRY, CDR2 SYGVKD. CDR3 DNA sequence: TGTGCCATCAGTGACACCGGGAGCTCTGGGGCCAACGTCCTGACTTTC. This translates into CAISDTGSSGANVLTF.

V is TRBV11-2 and J is TRBJ2-7; D may be TRBD1 (5 bases). Germline V gene sequence: CDR1 SGHAT, CDR2 FQNNGV. The V and J ends lost 3 bases and 2 bases respectively, with 11 bases between them. This CDR3 comprises 14 residues. This CDR3 is CASSFQGFTYEQYF. In DNA form, the CDR3 reads TGTGCCAGCAGCTTCCAGGGATTCACCTACGAGCAGTACTTC.

This clone showed up just once. V usage is TRBV11-2 and J usage is TRBJ1-2, with D perhaps TRBD1 (5 bases). Trimming took off 5 bases at V and 4 bases at J, with 20 bases between the two ends. Per the germline V gene, CDR1 is SGHAT and CDR2 is FQNNGV. CDR3 size: 16 residues. CDR3 DNA: TGTGCCAGCAGCCAAGGGGCCCCCTCCCGGTTCTATGGCTACACCTTC. It translates to CASSQGAPSRFYGYTF. The whole variable domain, remainder taken from reference TRBV11-2 and TRBJ1-2, is EAGVAQSPRYKIIEKRQSVAFWCNPISGHATLYWYQQILGQGPKLLIQFQNNGVVDDSQLPKDRFSAERLKGVDSTLKIQPAKLEDSAVYLCASSQGAPSRFYGYTFGSGTRLTVV.

J is TRBJ2-5 and V is TRBV5-4; 10 bases line up with TRBD1. TRBJ2-7 explains the end of the DNA better; the J call may be wrong. There are 14 residues in the CDR3. From germline, CDR1 is SGHNT and CDR2 YYREEE (reference sequence). The CDR3 bases are TGTGCCAGCAGTCCCCGGGACAGGGGTTTCGAGCAGTACTTC. It translates to CASSPRDRGFEQYF.

J is TRBJ1-5 and V is TRBV13, with D possibly matching TRBD1 (5 bases). This CDR3 has 16 amino acids. Trimming removed 0 bases from V and 7 bases from J, with 16 bases in between. CDR1 PRHDT and CDR2 FYEKMQ come from the germline V gene (reference sequence). CDR3 protein: CASSLGLDSSWQPQHF. The CDR3 DNA reads TGTGCCAGCAGCTTAGGCCTAGACAGTTCGTGGCAGCCCCAGCATTTT.

The V call is TRBV11-2, the J call TRBJ2-5, with 8 bases fitting TRBD1. There are 14 residues in the CDR3. Germline-derived CDR1 and CDR2 are SGHAT and FQNNGV. Trimming took 2 bases from V and 5 from J; bases not matched to a gene: 4. CDR3 coding DNA: TGTGCCAGCAGCTTACGGACAGGGCGGGAGACCCAGTACTTC. It translates to CASSLRTGRETQYF.

V usage is TRBV7-9 and J usage is TRBJ2-7; D not certain. The CDR3 is made up of 15 amino acids. The germline V gene encodes CDR1 SEHNR and CDR2 FQNEAQ (reference sequence). Between the trimmed V and J ends, which lost 1 base and 4 bases, there was a span of 14 bases. CDR3 in DNA: TGTGCCAGCAGCTTAGGAGTCCCCGCGGTATACGAGCAGTACTTC. Protein: CASSLGVPAVYEQYF.

V is TRBV4-1 and J is TRBJ2-1; 7 bases map to TRBD2. CDR1 and CDR2 from the germline V gene are MGHRA and YSYEKL. The CDR3 extends over 13 amino acids. The V gene end was trimmed by 3 bases and the J gene end by 12 bases; junction bases not matched to a gene: 8. CDR3 nucleotide sequence: TGCGCCAGCAGCCAGGGGGGGGGACTTCTGCAGTTCTTC. It encodes CASSQGGGLLQFF.

This clone ranks as medium-sized (0.01 to 0.1%). The genes are TRBV10-3 and TRBJ2-3; perhaps TRBD1 as D (9 bases). CDR1 and CDR2 from the germline V gene are ENHRY and SYGVKD. CDR3 length equals 14 residues. The germline V and J ends were trimmed by 10 bases and 5 bases, with 19 bases remaining between them. The CDR3 reads CASGRTGEIDTQYF. The CDR3 nucleotides read TGTGCCAGCGGGAGGACAGGGGAAATAGATACGCAGTATTTT.